The 5 T cell receptor beta chains below all came from one sample that was sequenced in a study of T cell repertoires in cytomegalovirus infection. These receptors' targets are unknown. TCRdb independently ran MiXCR on the reads; one entry per CDR3 protein. The sample carries some 110,000 distinct CDR3 sequences, over 9.5% recorded once. Specimen: PBMCs, sequenced either directly or after in vitro stimulation (not recorded which). The receptors stem from a human donor in good health (CMV status not recorded). Some clones in this sample may be carry-over from other donors' samples.

Only a few counts were recorded for this clonotype. This chain links TRBV19 with TRBJ1-5; the match to TRBD1 covers 8 bases. This CDR3 has 15 residues. Trimming cost V 7 bases and J 11 bases; bases outside gene matches: 16. CDR1 and CDR2 from the germline V gene are LNHDA and SQIVND (reference sequence). The CDR3 coding sequence is TGTGCCAGTACCAACCAGGTTGACAGGGGATTAGCCCAGCATTTT. Protein sequence: CASTNQVDRGLAQHF. Full variable domain (remainder filled in from reference TRBV19 and TRBJ1-5): DGGITQSPKYLFRKEGQNVTLSCEQNLNHDAMYWYRQDPGQGLRLIYYSQIVNDFQKGDIAEGYSVSREKKESFPLTVTSAQKNPTAFYLCASTNQVDRGLAQHFGDGTRLSIL.

This clonotype was detected ten times or more. The gene calls are TRBV6-1 and TRBJ2-7; 7 nucleotides match TRBD1. The V segment lost 7 bases and the J segment 6 bases; nucleotides outside the gene matches: 15. The length of the CDR3 is 15 residues. Germline CDR1 is MNHNS and CDR2 is SASEGT. Here the CDR3 reads CASTPRSGGNSEQYF. The CDR3 DNA reads TGTGCCAGCACTCCCCGGTCAGGGGGAAATTCCGAGCAGTACTTC.

This clonotype appeared a few times. The chain joins TRBV2 to TRBJ1-1, with TRBD1 matching 8 bases. The CDR3 is 13 residues long. Losses at the gene ends were 6 bases for V and 8 bases for J; bases not matched to a gene: 8. From germline, CDR1 is SNHLY and CDR2 FYNNEI. The CDR3 DNA reads TGTGCCAGCAGCCCCGAGAGGGACAGGGAAGCTTTCTTT. Protein product: CASSPERDREAFF.

V usage is TRBV7-2 and J usage is TRBJ1-6; D is ambiguous. The CDR3 spans 13 residues. Germline V CDR1 and CDR2: SGHTA, FQGNSA. Between the trimmed V and J ends, which lost 4 bases and 7 bases, there was a span of 8 bases. The CDR3 protein is CASSSNPNSPLHF. The CDR3 nucleotides are TGTGCCAGCAGCTCCAACCCAAATTCACCCCTCCACTTT.

At least ten counts were recorded for this clonotype. This chain links TRBV19 with TRBJ2-2; D unclear. In germline, CDR1 is LNHDA, CDR2 SQIVND (reference sequence). The CDR3 is made up of 14 amino acids. V was shortened by 7 bases and J by 0 bases, with 9 bases between the two germline ends. CDR3 DNA sequence: TGTGCCAGTAAGGCAGGTCCGAACACCGGGGAGCTGTTTTTT. It codes for CASKAGPNTGELFF. Using reference TRBV19 and TRBJ2-2 for the parts outside the CDR3, the full variable domain is DGGITQSPKYLFRKEGQNVTLSCEQNLNHDAMYWYRQDPGQGLRLIYYSQIVNDFQKGDIAEGYSVSREKKESFPLTVTSAQKNPTAFYLCASKAGPNTGELFFGEGSRLTVL.